Listed below are T cell receptor beta chains from one sample, sequenced in a study of monozygotic twins with inflammatory bowel disease. For each CDR3 protein, TCRdb gives one entry from its re-call of the 5' RACE reads, without DNA. Its table records about 380,000 distinct CDR3 sequences. The sequenced sample consisted of blood. The receptors derive from a human donor with ulcerative colitis or Crohn's disease, or a healthy co-twin of an affected twin (not recorded which). Both conserved end residues are part of each CDR3.

v_call	j_call	cdr3_aa
TRBV18	TRBJ2-6	CASSPRRMLLGANVLTF
TRBV12-3/TRBV12-4	TRBJ2-3	CASSYGTGSTGDTQYF
TRBV12-3/TRBV12-4	TRBJ2-1	CASRKSGGAYNEQFF
TRBV4-1	TRBJ2-3	CASSQVFGGTQYF
TRBV20-1	TRBJ1-5	CSARDGHQPQHF
TRBV7-2	TRBJ1-1	CASSLVIRGTEAFF
TRBV19	TRBJ2-1	CASSVGDRGRGEQFF
TRBV5-1	TRBJ2-7	CASSQPEATYEQYF
TRBV20-1	TRBJ1-5	CSAGGPPNQPQHF
TRBV7-9	TRBJ1-1	CASSLWNTETFF
TRBV5-1	TRBJ1-5	CASSPQDGRVQPQHF
TRBV10-3	TRBJ1-1	CATGRTANTEAFF
TRBV4-3	TRBJ2-1	CASSQGRGLGQDEQFF
TRBV6-2/TRBV6-3	TRBJ2-7	CASISGPPYEQYF
TRBV7-9	TRBJ2-1	CASGHDYNEQFF
TRBV5-1	TRBJ2-1	CASSLPRPPSGGPSYNEQFF
TRBV6-1	TRBJ2-1	CASSRTGGTFEQFF
TRBV19	TRBJ2-1	CASSIVAAKDEQFF
TRBV5-6	TRBJ1-1	CASSIGPGYLEAFF
TRBV18	TRBJ1-6	CASSPPGREYSPLHF
TRBV7-8	TRBJ2-1	CASRSEAGGVYEQFF
TRBV20-1	TRBJ1-4	CSARDYRATNEKLFF
TRBV24-1	TRBJ2-7	CATSDARDGTYEQYF
TRBV5-1	TRBJ1-2	CASSQQGGSNYGYNF
TRBV10-3	TRBJ2-7	CAISGRTGYYEQYF
TRBV7-2	TRBJ2-3	CASSRDRSTDTQYF
TRBV5-1	TRBJ2-1	CASTGRGNEQFF
TRBV20-1	TRBJ2-5	CSATETTRETQYF
TRBV18	TRBJ1-5	CASSPKTGPGQPQHF
TRBV5-4	TRBJ1-2	CASSLATPPEGYTF
TRBV5-1	TRBJ1-1	CASSSWDILYTEAFF
TRBV20-1	TRBJ2-3	CSSENRGRATDTQYF
TRBV20-1	TRBJ2-7	CSARDLRLGEQYF
TRBV5-5	TRBJ2-4	CASNLGGAKNIQYF
TRBV5-1	TRBJ2-7	CASSLYVEEQYF
TRBV7-8	TRBJ2-1	CASSPVPGQRNEQFF
TRBV6-2/TRBV6-3	TRBJ2-6	CASDFSGANVLTF
TRBV5-1	TRBJ1-1	CASSPEQGAEAFF
TRBV19	TRBJ2-5	CASSTGTGEYQETQYF
TRBV10-3	TRBJ1-5	CAISEFLGGDSNQPQHF
TRBV7-8	TRBJ2-7	CASSSTDTGEDEQYF
TRBV7-2	TRBJ1-2	CASSLGTGFSYGYTF
TRBV20-1	TRBJ2-7	CSAAGGTGYEQYF
TRBV4-1	TRBJ1-1	CASSQVGAGNTEAFF
TRBV6-1	TRBJ2-1	CASSRLEAYNEQFF
TRBV10-3	TRBJ1-1	CAIRSMGQGQSEAFF
TRBV27	TRBJ2-7	CASSRQQGSSYEQYF
TRBV20-1	TRBJ1-1	CSASGRLNTEAFF
TRBV5-1	TRBJ1-4	CASSFNGGTYEKLFF
TRBV10-3	TRBJ1-2	CAISRQGRANYGYTF
TRBV4-2	TRBJ1-4	CASSQVIRGPRHDEKLFF
TRBV18	TRBJ1-2	CASSPGTGYYGYNF
TRBV5-1	TRBJ2-2	CASSLVPSSDTGELFF